The rows below give T cell receptor beta chains drawn from one sample of a study. TCRdb passed the 5' RACE reads through MiXCR, listing each CDR3 protein once. The sample carries about 8,600 distinct CDR3 sequences, 16% recorded once. The sample taken for sequencing was memory CD4+ T cells sorted from blood. The receptor source for this set is a female donor with breast cancer. The CDR3 runs from the conserved cysteine through the conserved F or W. D genes are given only for firm matches.

V	length	D	CDR3
TRBV6-5	12	-	CASSAGTNEAFF
TRBV20-1	13	-	CSALAQINQPQHF
TRBV6-2/TRBV6-3	15	TRBD1	CASSYRDRDTGELFF
TRBV25-1	15	TRBD2	CASSDMAGGPDEQFF
TRBV12-3/TRBV12-4	14	TRBD2	CASTLAGAYNEQFF
TRBV28	12	-	CASSFSGEELFF
TRBV3-1	14	TRBD1	CASSLRTGGFEQYF
TRBV5-1	17	-	CASSLGWTVGAPYGYTF
TRBV4-1	17	TRBD2	CASSQAVTSGGTDTQYF
TRBV12-3/TRBV12-4	13	TRBD2	CASGGTSSYEQYF
TRBV5-1	16	-	CASSLRSTRFASEAFF
TRBV28	17	TRBD1	CASSLGLSTGGEETQYF
TRBV7-9	14	-	CASSFGGTYNEQFF
TRBV4-1	16	-	CASSQESKDRYQPQHF
TRBV7-9	17	TRBD1	CASSRDRGRTNAGELFF
TRBV7-8	15	-	CASSLPGGINSPLHF
TRBV28	15	-	CASSPSARGVFPLHF
TRBV28	15	-	CASSSIQRGGTEAFF
TRBV28	16	-	CASGLTGPGGTYEQYF
TRBV7-2	14	-	CASSLYASTDTQYF
TRBV24-1	17	TRBD2	CATSDLWDYPNAGELFF
TRBV5-1	15	-	CASSFNQPSTDTQYF
TRBV7-6	15	TRBD2	CASSLRLAGEGELFF
TRBV12-3/TRBV12-4	13	-	CASSLFGTGELFF
TRBV20-1	14	TRBD1	CSVRWRTGWDTQYF
TRBV29-1	15	-	CSVGPGHLAYNEQFF
TRBV19	11	-	CASSITDTQYF
TRBV5-1	12	-	CASSALGGTQYF
TRBV7-9	14	-	CASSLAGQNEKLFF
TRBV27	16	TRBD2	CASSLGPGGSPYEQYF
TRBV29-1	14	TRBD1	CSAQTGQSTGEPFF
TRBV7-8	14	-	CASSRETRHYEQYF
TRBV12-3/TRBV12-4	14	-	CASRVSGTTDTQYF
TRBV25-1	18	-	CASSDNRPTGIAQETQYF
TRBV29-1	16	TRBD2	CSVYGLAGDWNYEQYF
TRBV25-1	14	-	CASSVPGVNTEAFF
TRBV14	16	TRBD2	CANTQASRGGDYEQYF
TRBV7-2	13	-	CASSSQGPDTQYF
TRBV5-1	15	TRBD2	CASSLTSGSTDTQYF
TRBV6-5	13	TRBD2	CASRGTSKNTQYF
TRBV6-2/TRBV6-3	16	-	CASRRGGNLMNTEAFF
TRBV20-1	13	TRBD2	CSLAGGGLNEQFF
TRBV7-2	15	-	CASSLTGFKYNEQFF
TRBV28	18	-	CASSLGSLTGPGSDEQFF
TRBV7-2	13	-	CASSEQVGQPQHF
TRBV12-3/TRBV12-4	13	-	CASSPGVPPGYTF
TRBV5-1	15	TRBD2	CASSLASGTYNEQFF
TRBV20-1	16	-	CSARDFGLGRINEQFF
TRBV5-6	17	-	CASSLRALEMDTGELFF
TRBV7-3	14	-	CASSLGDQYNEQFF
TRBV2	14	-	CASAGDSNTGELFF
TRBV2	14	-	CASSNRLGADTQYF
TRBV4-1	14	TRBD1	CASRNRGPTDTQYF
TRBV6-5	18	TRBD2	CASSSERGASGSPYEQYF